The entry below gives a single TCR beta chain sequence along with its context. Its antigen remains unknown. The source of the sample is a study of beta chain features in type 1 diabetes. The CDR3 runs 13 residues. In germline, CDR1 is SQVTM, CDR2 ANQGSEA. Trimming removed 5 bases from V and 5 bases from J; junction bases left unmatched: 3. The sequenced template was cDNA made from the entire isolated RNA. The method was immunoSEQ multiplex PCR; TCRdb's version includes in-frame clones alone and lacks a portion of them. The table lists 300,000 to 450,000 clones, over 9.5% of them singletons. The study, taken as a whole, reports: Patients with Type 1 diabetes showed moderately but significantly shorter TCRB CDR3s in all four CD4+ subsets.

The chain links TRBV29-1 to TRBJ2-7; 13 bases line up with TRBD2. Sequencing used naive CD4+ T cells from blood. This TCR was sampled from a woman between 18 and 29 years old with type 1 diabetes. The DNA of the CDR3 is TGCAGCGTTCAGGGACTAGCGGGAAACGAGCAGTACTTC. This translates into CSVQGLAGNEQYF.